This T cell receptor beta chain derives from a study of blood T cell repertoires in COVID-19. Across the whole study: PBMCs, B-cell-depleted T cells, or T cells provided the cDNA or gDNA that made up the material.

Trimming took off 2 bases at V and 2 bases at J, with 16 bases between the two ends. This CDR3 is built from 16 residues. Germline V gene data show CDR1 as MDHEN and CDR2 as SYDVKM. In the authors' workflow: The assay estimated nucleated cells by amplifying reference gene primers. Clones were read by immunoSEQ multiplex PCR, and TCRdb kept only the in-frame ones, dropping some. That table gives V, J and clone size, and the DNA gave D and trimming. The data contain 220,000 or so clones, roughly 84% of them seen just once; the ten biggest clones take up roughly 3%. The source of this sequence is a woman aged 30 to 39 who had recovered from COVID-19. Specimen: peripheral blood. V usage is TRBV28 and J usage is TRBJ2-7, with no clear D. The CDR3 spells CASSLTAARPPYEQYF. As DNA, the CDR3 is TGTGCCAGCAGTTTAACCGCGGCCCGTCCCCCCTACGAGCAGTACTTC. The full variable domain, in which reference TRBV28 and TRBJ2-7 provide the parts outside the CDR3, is DVKVTQSSRYLVKRTGEKVFLECVQDMDHENMFWYRQDPGLGLRLIYFSYDVKMKEKGDIPEGYSVSREKKERFSLILESASTNQTSMYLCASSLTAARPPYEQYFGPGTRLTVT.